Given below is one T cell receptor beta chain in context. This sample was taken from a study of shared clonotypes between healthy human individuals. The CDR3 length is 15 residues. Germline CDR1 is SQVTM and CDR2 is ANQGSEA. The ends lost 6 bases at V and 4 bases at J; junction bases unmatched: 11. TCRdb keeps only in-frame clones here, not all; method: immunoSEQ multiplex PCR. The sample holds around 430,000 clones, roughly 77% seen once. The specimen was PBMCs. This chain joins TRBV29-1 and TRBJ2-7; 11 nucleotides agree with TRBD2. This sequence was found in a woman aged 40 to 50 in good health. Some clones in this sample may be carry-over from other donors' samples. This chain's CDR3 is CSVAGGGTSGYEQYF. CDR3 bases: TGCAGCGTCGCCGGGGGGGGGACTAGCGGATACGAGCAGTACTTC.